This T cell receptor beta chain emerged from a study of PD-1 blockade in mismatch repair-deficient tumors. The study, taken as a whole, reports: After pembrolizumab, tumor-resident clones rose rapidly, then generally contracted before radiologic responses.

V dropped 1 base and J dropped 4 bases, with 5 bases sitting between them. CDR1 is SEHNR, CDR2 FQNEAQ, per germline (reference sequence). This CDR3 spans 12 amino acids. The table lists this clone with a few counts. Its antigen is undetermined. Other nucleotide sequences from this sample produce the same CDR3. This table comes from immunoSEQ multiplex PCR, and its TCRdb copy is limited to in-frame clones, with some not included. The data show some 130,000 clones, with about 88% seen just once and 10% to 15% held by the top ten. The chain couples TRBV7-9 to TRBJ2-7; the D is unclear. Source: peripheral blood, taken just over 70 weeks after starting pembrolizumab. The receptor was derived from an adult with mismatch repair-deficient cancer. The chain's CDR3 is CASSLVPYEQYF. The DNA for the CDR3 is TGTGCCAGCAGCTTAGTCCCATACGAGCAGTACTTC.